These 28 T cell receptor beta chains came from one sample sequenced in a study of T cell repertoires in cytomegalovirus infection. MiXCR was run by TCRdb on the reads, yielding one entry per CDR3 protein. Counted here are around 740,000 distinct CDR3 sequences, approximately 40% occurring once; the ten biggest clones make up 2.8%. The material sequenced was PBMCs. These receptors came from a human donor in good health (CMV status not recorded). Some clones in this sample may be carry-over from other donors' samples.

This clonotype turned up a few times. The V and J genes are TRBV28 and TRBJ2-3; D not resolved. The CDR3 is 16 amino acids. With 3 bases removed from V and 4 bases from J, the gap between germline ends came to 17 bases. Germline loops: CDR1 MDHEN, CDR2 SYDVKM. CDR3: CASSFVRPFSADTQYF. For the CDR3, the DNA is TGTGCCAGCAGTTTCGTCCGCCCTTTCTCTGCAGATACGCAGTATTTT.

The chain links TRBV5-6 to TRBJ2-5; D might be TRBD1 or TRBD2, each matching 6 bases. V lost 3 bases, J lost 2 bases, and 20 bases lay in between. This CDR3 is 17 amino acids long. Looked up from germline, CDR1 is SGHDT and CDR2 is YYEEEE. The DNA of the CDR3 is TGTGCCAGCAGCTACCCCTCAACACGGGGGCGACAAGAGACCCAGTACTTC. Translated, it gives CASSYPSTRGRQETQYF.

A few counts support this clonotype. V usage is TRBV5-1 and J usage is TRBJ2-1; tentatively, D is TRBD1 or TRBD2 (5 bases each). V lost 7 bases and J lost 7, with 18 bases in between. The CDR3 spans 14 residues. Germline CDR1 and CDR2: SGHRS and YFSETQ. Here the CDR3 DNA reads TGCGCCAGCCTGAGGGACGGCTCGACGAATGAGCAGTTCTTC. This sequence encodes CASLRDGSTNEQFF. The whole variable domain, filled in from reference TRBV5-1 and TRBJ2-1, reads KAGVTQTPRYLIKTRGQQVTLSCSPISGHRSVSWYQQTPGQGLQFLFEYFSETQRNKGNFPGRFSGRQFSNSRSEMNVSTLELGDSALYLCASLRDGSTNEQFFGPGTRLTVL.

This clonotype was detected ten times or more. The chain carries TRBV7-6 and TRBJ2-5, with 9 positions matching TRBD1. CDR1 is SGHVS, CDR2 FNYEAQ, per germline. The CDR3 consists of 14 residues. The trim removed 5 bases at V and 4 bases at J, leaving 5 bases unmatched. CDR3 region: CASSKTGGRETQYF. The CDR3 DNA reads TGTGCCAGCAGCAAAACAGGGGGCAGAGAGACCCAGTACTTC.

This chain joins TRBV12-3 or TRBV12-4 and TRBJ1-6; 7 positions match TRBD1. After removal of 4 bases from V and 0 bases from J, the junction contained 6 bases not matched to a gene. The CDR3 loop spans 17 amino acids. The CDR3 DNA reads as TGTGCCAGCAGTTCCGGACAGGTCAGCTCCTATAATTCACCCCTCCACTTT. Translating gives CASSSGQVSSYNSPLHF.

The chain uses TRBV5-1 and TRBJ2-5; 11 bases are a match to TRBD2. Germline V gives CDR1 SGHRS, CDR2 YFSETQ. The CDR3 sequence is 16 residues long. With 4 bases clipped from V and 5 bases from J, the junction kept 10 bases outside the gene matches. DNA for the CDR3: TGCGCCAGCAGCGATGTAGCGGGAGGGAGGACTGAGACCCAGTACTTC. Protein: CASSDVAGGRTETQYF.

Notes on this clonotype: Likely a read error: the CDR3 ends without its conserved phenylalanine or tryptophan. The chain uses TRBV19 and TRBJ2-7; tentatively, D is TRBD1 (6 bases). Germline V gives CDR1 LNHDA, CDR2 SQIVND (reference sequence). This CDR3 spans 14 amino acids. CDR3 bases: TGTGCCATTAGTACCCGGGACACGGTTTACGAGCAGTACTTA. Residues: CAISTRDTVYEQYL.

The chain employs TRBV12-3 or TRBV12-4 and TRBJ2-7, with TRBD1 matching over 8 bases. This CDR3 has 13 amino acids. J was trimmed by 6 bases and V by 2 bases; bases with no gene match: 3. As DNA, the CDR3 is TGTGCCAGCAGTTTATCAGGACAGGGCGAGCAGTACTTC. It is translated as CASSLSGQGEQYF.

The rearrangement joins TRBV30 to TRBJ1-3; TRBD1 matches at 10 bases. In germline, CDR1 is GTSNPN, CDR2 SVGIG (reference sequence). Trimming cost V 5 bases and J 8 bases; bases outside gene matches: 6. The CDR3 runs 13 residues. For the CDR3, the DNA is TGTGCCTGGGGGACAGGGGTTGAGTACACCATATATTTT. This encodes CAWGTGVEYTIYF.

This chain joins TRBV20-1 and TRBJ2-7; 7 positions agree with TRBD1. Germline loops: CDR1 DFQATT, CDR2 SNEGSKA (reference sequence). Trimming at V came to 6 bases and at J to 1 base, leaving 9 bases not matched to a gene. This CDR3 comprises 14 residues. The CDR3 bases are TGCAGTGCGTTCCCCTTGGGACAGTCCTACGAGCAGTACTTC. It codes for CSAFPLGQSYEQYF.

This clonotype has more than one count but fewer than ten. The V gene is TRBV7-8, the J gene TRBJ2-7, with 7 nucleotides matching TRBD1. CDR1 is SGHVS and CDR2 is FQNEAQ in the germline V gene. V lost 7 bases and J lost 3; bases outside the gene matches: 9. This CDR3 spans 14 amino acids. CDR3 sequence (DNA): TGTGCCAGCAAGTCCCGGGACAGAGTCTACGAGCAGTACTTC. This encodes CASKSRDRVYEQYF.

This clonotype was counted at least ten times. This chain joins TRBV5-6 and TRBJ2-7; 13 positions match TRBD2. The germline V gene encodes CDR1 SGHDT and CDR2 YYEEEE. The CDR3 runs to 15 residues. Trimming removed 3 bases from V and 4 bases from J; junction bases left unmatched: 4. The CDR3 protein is CASSSPGLAGYEQYF. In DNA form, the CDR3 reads TGTGCCAGCAGCTCCCCGGGACTAGCGGGATACGAGCAGTACTTC.

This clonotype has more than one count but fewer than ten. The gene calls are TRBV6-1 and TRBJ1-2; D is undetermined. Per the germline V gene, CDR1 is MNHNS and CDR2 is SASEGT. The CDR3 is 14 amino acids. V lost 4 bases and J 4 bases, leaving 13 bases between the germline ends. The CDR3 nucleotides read TGTGCCAGCAGTGCACGAAAGGACGGCTATGGCTACACCTTC. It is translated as CASSARKDGYGYTF.

The CDR3 reads CASSTGAPNIQYF. CDR3 in DNA: TGTGCCAGTAGTACGGGAGCACCGAACATTCAGTACTTC. The chain has TRBV19 and TRBJ2-4; possibly TRBD2 for D (6 bases). The CDR3 loop spans 13 amino acids. Between the trimmed V and J ends, which lost 4 bases and 7 bases, there was a span of 11 bases. Looked up from germline, CDR1 is LNHDA and CDR2 is SQIVND (reference sequence).

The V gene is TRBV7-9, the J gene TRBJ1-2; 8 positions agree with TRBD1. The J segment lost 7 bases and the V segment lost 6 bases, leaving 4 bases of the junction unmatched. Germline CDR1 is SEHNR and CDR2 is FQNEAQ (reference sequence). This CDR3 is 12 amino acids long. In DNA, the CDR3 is TGTGCCAGCAGTAATGACAGGGGTGGCTACACCTTC. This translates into CASSNDRGGYTF.

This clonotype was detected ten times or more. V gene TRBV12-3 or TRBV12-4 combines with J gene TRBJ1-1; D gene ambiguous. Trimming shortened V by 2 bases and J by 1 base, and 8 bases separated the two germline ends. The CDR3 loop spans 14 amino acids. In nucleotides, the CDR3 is TGTGCCAGCAGTTTAATCCTGGAGAACACTGAAGCTTTCTTT. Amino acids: CASSLILENTEAFF.

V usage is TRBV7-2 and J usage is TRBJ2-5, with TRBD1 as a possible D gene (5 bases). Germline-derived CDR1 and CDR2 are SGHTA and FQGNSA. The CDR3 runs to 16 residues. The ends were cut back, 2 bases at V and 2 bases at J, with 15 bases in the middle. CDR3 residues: CASSLRTTGIQETQYF. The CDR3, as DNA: TGTGCCAGCAGCTTAAGGACCACAGGAATACAAGAGACCCAGTACTTC.

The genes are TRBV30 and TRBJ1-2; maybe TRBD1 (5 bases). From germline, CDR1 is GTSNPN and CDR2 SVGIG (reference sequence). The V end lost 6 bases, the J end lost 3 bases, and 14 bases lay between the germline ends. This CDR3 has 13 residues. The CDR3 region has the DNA TGTGCCTGCCGTAGGGGAGGTCACTATGGCTACACCTTC. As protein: CACRRGGHYGYTF.

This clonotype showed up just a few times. The CDR3 loop reads CASNPSNTGELFF. CDR3 DNA sequence: TGTGCCAGCAACCCTTCGAACACCGGGGAGCTGTTTTTT. This chain uses TRBV7-8 with TRBJ2-2; D remains unclear. The CDR3 has 13 residues. Germline-derived CDR1 and CDR2 are SGHVS and FQNEAQ. Trimming removed 7 bases at V and 0 bases at J, with 6 bases between. The whole variable domain, filled in from reference TRBV7-8 and TRBJ2-2, reads GAGVSQSPRYKVAKRGQDVALRCDPISGHVSLFWYQQALGQGPEFLTYFQNEAQLDKSGLPSDRFFAERPEGSVSTLKIQRTQQEDSAVYLCASNPSNTGELFFGEGSRLTVL.

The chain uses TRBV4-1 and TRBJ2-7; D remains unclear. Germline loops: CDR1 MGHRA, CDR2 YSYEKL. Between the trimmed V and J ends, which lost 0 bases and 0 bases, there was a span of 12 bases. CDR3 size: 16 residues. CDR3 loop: CASSQDVGFYSYEQYF. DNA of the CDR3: TGCGCCAGCAGCCAAGATGTCGGGTTTTACTCCTACGAGCAGTACTTC.

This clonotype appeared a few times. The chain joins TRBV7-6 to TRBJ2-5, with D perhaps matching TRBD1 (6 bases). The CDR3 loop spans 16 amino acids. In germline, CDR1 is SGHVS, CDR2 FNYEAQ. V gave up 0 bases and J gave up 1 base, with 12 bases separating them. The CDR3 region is CASSLADSLLQETQYF. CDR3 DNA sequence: TGTGCCAGCAGCTTAGCGGACAGCCTGCTCCAAGAGACCCAGTACTTC.

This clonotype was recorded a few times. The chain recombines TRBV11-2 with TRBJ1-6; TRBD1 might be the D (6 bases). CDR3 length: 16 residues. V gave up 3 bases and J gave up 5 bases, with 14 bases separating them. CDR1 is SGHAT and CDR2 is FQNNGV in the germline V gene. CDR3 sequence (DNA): TGTGCCAGCAGCTTTACGAGCACAGGGAATAATTCACCCCTCCACTTT. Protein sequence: CASSFTSTGNNSPLHF. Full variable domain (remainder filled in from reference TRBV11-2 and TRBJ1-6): EAGVAQSPRYKIIEKRQSVAFWCNPISGHATLYWYQQILGQGPKLLIQFQNNGVVDDSQLPKDRFSAERLKGVDSTLKIQPAKLEDSAVYLCASSFTSTGNNSPLHFGNGTRLTVT.

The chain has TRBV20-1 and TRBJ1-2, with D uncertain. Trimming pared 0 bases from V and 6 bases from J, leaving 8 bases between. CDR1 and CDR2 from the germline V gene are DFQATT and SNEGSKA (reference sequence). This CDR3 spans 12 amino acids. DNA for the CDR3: TGCAGTGCTAGAGATGGCGCAGATGGCTACACCTTC. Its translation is CSARDGADGYTF.

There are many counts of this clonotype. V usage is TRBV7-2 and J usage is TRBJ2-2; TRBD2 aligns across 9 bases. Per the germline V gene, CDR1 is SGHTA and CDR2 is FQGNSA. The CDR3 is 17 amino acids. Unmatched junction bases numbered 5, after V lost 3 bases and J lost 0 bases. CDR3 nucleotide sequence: TGTGCCAGCAGCTTGTATAGCGGGGGATCGAACACCGGGGAGCTGTTTTTT. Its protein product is CASSLYSGGSNTGELFF. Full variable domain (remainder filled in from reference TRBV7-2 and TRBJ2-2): GAGVSQSPSNKVTEKGKDVELRCDPISGHTALYWYRQSLGQGLEFLIYFQGNSAPDKSGLPSDRFSAERTGGSVSTLTIQRTQQEDSAVYLCASSLYSGGSNTGELFFGEGSRLTVL.

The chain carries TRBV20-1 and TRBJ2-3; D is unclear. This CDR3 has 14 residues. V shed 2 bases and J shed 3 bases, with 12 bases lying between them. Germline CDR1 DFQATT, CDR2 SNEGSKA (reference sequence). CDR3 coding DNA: TGCAGTGCTAGAACTGGCGGACCTACAGATACGCAGTATTTT. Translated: CSARTGGPTDTQYF.

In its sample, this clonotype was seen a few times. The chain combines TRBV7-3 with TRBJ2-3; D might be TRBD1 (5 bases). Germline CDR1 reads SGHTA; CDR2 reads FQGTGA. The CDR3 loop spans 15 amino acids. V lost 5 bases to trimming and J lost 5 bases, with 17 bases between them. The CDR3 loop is CASSPGRVVIDTQYF. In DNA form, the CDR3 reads TGTGCCAGCAGCCCGGGCAGGGTAGTTATAGATACGCAGTATTTT.

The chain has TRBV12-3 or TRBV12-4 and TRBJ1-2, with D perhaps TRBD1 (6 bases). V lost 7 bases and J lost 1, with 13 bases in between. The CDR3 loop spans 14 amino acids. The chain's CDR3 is CASNADSRNYGYTF. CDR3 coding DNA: TGTGCCAGCAACGCGGACAGCCGTAACTATGGCTACACCTTC.

The CDR3 nucleotides read TGTGCCAGCAGTGTGATGCGGAACACTGAAGCTTTCTTT. Its protein is CASSVMRNTEAFF. The chain has TRBV2 and TRBJ1-1, with D unresolved. The CDR3 runs to 13 residues. Trimming left V 4 bases short and J 1 base short, with 7 bases between. In germline, CDR1 is SNHLY, CDR2 FYNNEI.